This TCR beta chain was profiled in a study of Ad26.COV2.S vaccination and SARS-CoV-2 variants. Study as a whole: Donor was one of the participants in the Ad26.COV2.S arm of the COV1001 trial. Ad26.COV2.S shots went into the muscle once or twice, 56 days apart.

Treatment given: roughly 19 received Ad26.COV2.S at low or high dose, single or two shots; 5 received placebo; per-sample allocation not given. Specimen acquisition occurred on day 63 following the initial vaccine or placebo injection. Germline V gene data show CDR1 as SGHTA and CDR2 as FQGNSA. The CDR3 covers 15 residues. V lost 5 bases to trimming and J lost 8 bases; unmatched junction nucleotides: 12. Repertoires were generated with immunoSEQ multiplex PCR, while TCRdb's copy carries only in-frame clones and drops some. In the table there are about 680,000 clones, more than 80% of which are singletons. Whole-study results and caveats: It was reported that spike-specific CD8+ and CD4+ T cell responses were substantially broad after vaccination. Measurements of TCR breadth and depth may have given underestimates of the total T cell responses.

A note on this clone: Its matching antigen is unknown.

The TCR sequence derives from a person between 18 and 59 years old who received the Ad26.COV2.S COVID-19 vaccine or a placebo. This chain uses TRBV7-2 with TRBJ1-2, with 9 bases matching TRBD1. This specimen was peripheral blood, taken in a trial of Ad26.COV2.S vaccine versus placebo. CDR3 nucleotide sequence: TGTGCCAGCAGCCCAGGGGGGGACAGGGCTGTCGGCTACACCTTC. Encoded protein: CASSPGGDRAVGYTF.